This T cell receptor (beta chain) originates from a study of blood T cell repertoires in COVID-19 (TCRdb year 2020). For context, the study as a whole: Samples covering the acute and convalescent phases of COVID-19 were provided by collaborators in the United States, Italy and Spain. The material from the prospective study consisted of cDNA or gDNA derived from T cells, B-cell-depleted T cells, or PBMCs. Subjects who had been exposed to COVID-19, were actively infected with it, or had recovered from it provided the deeply sampled blood TCRbeta repertoires that made up the dataset. The repertoires were released in a freely available public database meant as a resource for research on the immune response to SARS-CoV-2. The samples were drawn from two sources: the first 160 participants of the ongoing ImmuneRACE study, and 1,000 to 1,500 subjects contributed by 6 global collaborators. The sample metadata nearly always contained a de-identified subject ID, COVID-19 status, age in years and sex. Where HLA class I and class II types were available, the types were taken from metadata supplied by the sample provider, not from assay-based typing. General study outcomes and caveats: The amount of clinical and demographic metadata varied by source and participant and was provided uncurated.

The CDR3 numbers 13 residues from cysteine through phenylalanine. The kept DNA is CDR3 alone, 39 bases in frame from the first base. Trimming removed 11 bases from V and 0 bases from J; the gene matches leave 3 bases unexplained. According to the germline V gene, CDR1 reads SNHLY and CDR2 reads FYNNEI. Enrolling through a virtual design, the prospective study's participants ranged in age from roughly 18 to 95 years and lived across 20 to 30 United States geographic areas. To assign participants to cohorts, the prospective study relied on clinical history that participants themselves reported in a screening survey and a study questionnaire. ImmuneRACE Cohort 3 recovered participants were defined by two consecutive negative NP/OP PCR tests, healthcare professional clearance, or symptom resolution. In the prospective study, whole blood, serum and a nasopharyngeal or oropharyngeal swab were collected from each participant by mobile phlebotomists. Additional blood draws and questionnaires over an approximately two-month period could optionally be provided by prospective study participants. Blood samples from the prospective study were shipped frozen or at room temperature prior to DNA extraction.

TCRbeta CDR3 regions were amplified from genomic DNA using the immunoSEQ Assay, a bias-controlled multiplex PCR. As for how the authors treated the data: Within the assay, amplification of reference gene primers was used to estimate how many nucleated cells each sample contained. To quantify the absolute abundance of each unique TCRbeta CDR3 rearrangement, sequence reads were collapsed and filtered. For each sample, productive Simpson clonality was calculated as the square root of Simpson's diversity index across productive rearrangements. The table was pulled from immuneACCESS by TCRdb, which kept in-frame rearrangements only. Such tables lose some clones; where checked, under half of the loss comes from unresolved V genes, and the rest has no known cause. Clone size and the V and J calls come from that table; the DNA yielded D and trimming. Across this sample there are about 160,000 clones, with 80% seen only once. Together, the top ten hold approximately 3% of the sample.

With respect to this clone: Its specific antigen is unknown. No base quality information exists; no much larger clone differs at one position.

This sequence was found in a woman aged 55-69 years who had recovered from COVID-19. The rearrangement joined TRBV2 to TRBJ2-2, and 7 bases in between align with TRBD1. The sample consisted of PBMCs or T cells enriched from blood (not recorded which). The CDR3 is CAGGQTNTGELFF. The nucleotides are TGTGCCGGGGGACAGACGAACACCGGGGAGCTGTTTTTT.